What follows describes a single TCR beta chain. Its antigen is unknown. No base-level quality is on record; no much larger clone is a single base apart. The source of the sample is a study of blood T cell repertoires in COVID-19 (dated by TCRdb to between 2020 and 2021). With respect to the entire study: The collaborator samples originated in the United States, Italy and Spain and spanned the acute and convalescent phases of COVID-19. The material from the prospective study consisted of cDNA or gDNA derived from T cells, B-cell-depleted T cells, or PBMCs. Deeply sampled blood TCRbeta repertoires from subjects exposed to, actively infected with, or recovered from COVID-19 were included in the dataset. The repertoires were released in a freely available public database intended as a resource for research on the immune response to SARS-CoV-2. Samples came from the ongoing ImmuneRACE study (first 160 participants) plus 1,254 subjects from 6 global collaborators. The sample metadata nearly always contained a de-identified subject ID, COVID-19 status, age in years and sex. Where HLA class I and class II types were available, the types were taken from metadata supplied by the sample provider, not from assay-based typing. The full study reports these points: Clinical and demographic metadata were provided uncurated, with the amount varying by source and participant.

The immunoSEQ Assay, a bias-controlled multiplex PCR, was used to amplify TCRbeta CDR3 regions from genomic DNA. As for the original processing: Within the assay, amplification of reference gene primers was used to estimate how many nucleated cells each sample contained. Sequence reads were collapsed and filtered to measure the absolute abundance of every unique TCRbeta CDR3 rearrangement. For each sample, productive Simpson clonality was calculated as the square root of Simpson's diversity index over productive rearrangements. The clones in this table, taken by TCRdb from immuneACCESS, are in-frame only. Not every clone is retained; where verified, under half of the shortfall comes from an unresolved V gene, and the cause of the rest is unknown. The V and J calls and clone size are taken from that table; D and trimming were inferred from the DNA. Here the sample has about 240,000 clones; approximately 80% occur a single time. 1.5% to 2% of the sample is held by the ten biggest clonotypes.

The germline V gene encodes CDR1 SGDLS and CDR2 YYNGEE. CDR3 length: 13 amino acids, cysteine to phenylalanine. Left in the record is the CDR3 DNA by itself, 39 bases read in frame from the first base. V is pared back by 4 bases and J by 5 bases, with 12 bases lying between the germline termini. Another Seattle source contributed samples from volunteer blood donors who had recovered from COVID-19. Whole blood was collected in K2EDTA tubes by collaborating institutions according to the institutions' own protocols. Collaborator samples were shipped for TCRbeta analysis as frozen whole blood, isolated PBMCs, or DNA extracted from either sample type.

Specimen: peripheral blood. This chain is built from TRBV9 and TRBJ1-2; TRBD1 is possibly the D segment (6 matching bases). The sequence was obtained from a man in his thirties or forties who had recovered from COVID-19. The CDR3 loop reads CASSKEDSYGYTF. The sequenced DNA is TGTGCCAGCAGCAAAGAGGACAGTTATGGCTACACCTTC.